The rows below give T cell receptor beta chains drawn from one sample of a study of patients and donors after allogeneic stem cell transplantation. TCRdb passed the RT-PCR reads through MiXCR, listing each CDR3 protein once. The data hold 150,000 or so distinct CDR3 sequences, with nearly 25% observed a single time. Sequenced material: blood, either unsorted or a sorted T cell fraction (not recorded which). Receptors originate from a human donor who was either an allogeneic HSCT recipient or a stem cell or donor lymphocyte infusion donor (not recorded which). It is not recorded whose cells these are; they may come from a transplant donor. Each CDR3 is given with its conserved first and last residue. D genes are given only for firm matches. Size is omitted from some rows. Given values are once, few, many or a class for expanded clones.

D gene,CDR3 length,clone size,V gene,J gene,CDR3 DNA,CDR3 protein
-,12,many,TRBV5-1,TRBJ1-2,TGCGCCAGCAGCTTGGCCGGAGAGTTCAACACCTTC,CASSLAGEFNTF
-,14,few,TRBV9,TRBJ1-1,TGTGCCAGCAGCGTAGGTGGGGGTGTACATGAAGCTTTCTTT,CASSVGGGVHEAFF
TRBD1,18,-,TRBV6-5,TRBJ1-6,TGTGCCAGCAGTTATTCCGGGACAGCGAGCTCCTATAATTCACCCCTCCACTTT,CASSYSGTASSYNSPLHF
-,15,few,TRBV12-3/TRBV12-4,TRBJ2-1,TGTGCCAGCAGTGACCCGGCCACCACCTACAATGAGCAGTTCTTC,CASSDPATTYNEQFF
-,12,many,TRBV9,TRBJ1-6,TGTGCCAGCAGCGTAGTGTGGGGGCCCCTCCACTTT,CASSVVWGPLHF
-,17,-,TRBV7-7,TRBJ2-2,TGTGCTAGCAGCTCACGCGTAGCAGGGACGACCACCGGGGAGCTGTTTTTT,CASSSRVAGTTTGELFF
-,13,-,TRBV20-1,TRBJ2-7,TGCAGTGCTATACTAGCCAGCCCCGGCGAGCAGTACTTC,CSAILASPGEQYF
-,15,few,TRBV5-1,TRBJ2-3,TGCGCCAGCAGCCTCAACGGAGGACGCACAGATACGCAGTATTTT,CASSLNGGRTDTQYF
-,15,many,TRBV9,TRBJ1-2,TGTGCCAGCAGCGCAGACCTGGGGCTCAGCTATGGCTACACCTTC,CASSADLGLSYGYTF
-,16,few,TRBV19,TRBJ2-7,TGTGCCAGTAGCTCCTCCGGGCAGGTTGGGGACTACGAGCAGTACTTC,CASSSSGQVGDYEQYF
TRBD2,16,-,TRBV11-2,TRBJ2-3,TGTGCCAGCAGCTTAGACAGCGGGGAAAGCACAGATACGCAGTATTTT,CASSLDSGESTDTQYF
-,14,-,TRBV20-1,TRBJ2-3,TGCAGTGCAGCCCGTCCCAGGGAGCCAGATACGCAGTATTTT,CSAARPREPDTQYF
TRBD1,14,few,TRBV13,TRBJ2-4,TGTGCCAGCAGACAGGGGGCGGCCAAAAACATTCAGTACTTC,CASRQGAAKNIQYF
TRBD2,19,-,TRBV4-3,TRBJ2-3,TGCGCCAGCAGCCAAGGGCCGGGACTAGCGGAAAAAGCCACAGATACGCAGTATTTT,CASSQGPGLAEKATDTQYF
-,10,many,TRBV21-1,TRBJ1-2,TGTGCCAGCAGCAAAAACCAGATCACCTTC,CASSKNQITF
-,13,-,TRBV29-1,TRBJ1-2,TGCAGCGTTGACACAGCACCTAACTATGGCTACACCTTC,CSVDTAPNYGYTF
-,13,once,TRBV5-1,TRBJ2-1,TGCGCCAGCAGCCTCCAGGGTTCCAATGAGCAGTTCTTC,CASSLQGSNEQFF
-,16,-,TRBV12-3/TRBV12-4,TRBJ2-2,TGTGCCAGCAGGAGAACAGGGTTGGTGTACACCGGGGAGCTGTTTTTT,CASRRTGLVYTGELFF
TRBD2,18,once,TRBV4-1,TRBJ2-5,TGCGCCAGCAGCCAGCGACTAGCGGGCATGCGATTACAAGAGACCCAGTACTTC,CASSQRLAGMRLQETQYF
TRBD1,18,-,TRBV15,TRBJ1-1,TGTGCCACCAGCAGAGATGGGACAGGGACCTACTTGAACACTGAAGCTTTCTTT,CATSRDGTGTYLNTEAFF
TRBD1,17,few,TRBV5-1,TRBJ2-5,TGCGCCAGCACCATGGCCCTGGACAGGGCAGGGCAAGAGACCCAGTACTTC,CASTMALDRAGQETQYF
TRBD1,15,-,TRBV29-1,TRBJ1-4,TGCAGCGTTGAAAAGGCGGGACAGCATAATGAAAAACTGTTTTTT,CSVEKAGQHNEKLFF
TRBD2,18,-,TRBV4-2,TRBJ2-1,TGTGCCAGCAGCCTTCCCGGGACTAGCGGGGGGCCCTACAATGAGCAGTTCTTC,CASSLPGTSGGPYNEQFF
TRBD1,14,-,TRBV7-9,TRBJ1-4,TGTGCCAGCAGGGGGACAGCAAGTAATGAAAAACTGTTTTTT,CASRGTASNEKLFF
-,16,-,TRBV5-1,TRBJ2-5,TGCGCCAGCAGCTTTCCTGCGACGTTAAAACAAGAGACCCAGTACTTC,CASSFPATLKQETQYF
TRBD1,13,-,TRBV29-1,TRBJ1-1,TGCAGCCCTGAGGACCAGGGGGGGGCTGAAGCTTTCTTT,CSPEDQGGAEAFF
TRBD2,13,-,TRBV20-1,TRBJ2-7,TGCAGTGCTAGACAGGCGGGGGACTACGAGCAGTACTTC,CSARQAGDYEQYF
TRBD1,13,-,TRBV2,TRBJ2-5,TGTGCCAGCAGTGTTGACAGGGTCGAGACCCAGTACTTC,CASSVDRVETQYF
-,14,-,TRBV5-1,TRBJ2-7,TGCGCCAGCAGCTTGGGACAAATCTTCGGCGAGCAGTACTTC,CASSLGQIFGEQYF
TRBD1,16,many,TRBV5-1,TRBJ1-4,TGCGCCAGCAGCCCGGGACAGGGGTCGGCTAATGAAAAACTGTTTTTT,CASSPGQGSANEKLFF
-,13,few,TRBV4-1,TRBJ1-1,TGCGCCAGCAGCCAAGATTCGGTGTGGCGGGCTTTCTTT,CASSQDSVWRAFF
-,12,few,TRBV15,TRBJ2-5,TGTGCCACCAGTGAGATAAGGGAGACCCAGTACTTC,CATSEIRETQYF
-,14,-,TRBV3-1,TRBJ1-2,TGTGCCAGCAGCCGGGGCCAGAAGGACTATGGCTACACCTTC,CASSRGQKDYGYTF
TRBD2,16,-,TRBV12-3/TRBV12-4,TRBJ2-3,TGTGCCAGCAGCCTCAGCGGGAGGCATTCCAGAGATACGCAGTATTTT,CASSLSGRHSRDTQYF
-,12,many,TRBV12-3/TRBV12-4,TRBJ1-2,TGTGCCAGCAGCCCCGGACAGACACCTAGCACCTTC,CASSPGQTPSTF
-,14,-,TRBV29-1,TRBJ2-7,TGCAGCGTTGGTCCTAGGTTACAGAGGCACGAGCAGTACTTC,CSVGPRLQRHEQYF
-,13,-,TRBV4-3,TRBJ1-2,TGCGCCAGCAGCCAACGACAGCCCTATGGCTACACCTTC,CASSQRQPYGYTF
-,13,-,TRBV20-1,TRBJ2-1,TGCAGTGCTAGACCGCTCTCTTACAATGAGCAGTTCTTC,CSARPLSYNEQFF
-,17,-,TRBV29-1,TRBJ2-7,TGCAGCGTTACCGACCAGGATGGGGGCGACATCTCCTACGAGCAGTACTTC,CSVTDQDGGDISYEQYF
TRBD1,17,-,TRBV20-1,TRBJ2-7,TGCAGTGCTGAACCCGGACAGGGGGCTCCTAGTACTTACGAGCAGTACTTC,CSAEPGQGAPSTYEQYF
-,17,many,TRBV11-2,TRBJ1-1,TGTGCCAGCAGCTTAGTAGGACAGCGGCCCCAGAACACTGAAGCTTTCTTT,CASSLVGQRPQNTEAFF
-,12,many,TRBV29-1,TRBJ1-2,TGCAGCGTTAACCTGGGGCCGGGTGGCTACACCTTC,CSVNLGPGGYTF
-,12,-,TRBV10-3,TRBJ1-2,TGTGCCATCAGGCAGGCATTAAGTGGCTACACCTTC,CAIRQALSGYTF